This record covers a single T cell receptor (beta chain). The sample belongs to a study of blood T cell repertoires in COVID-19. Study-level information: Acute-phase and convalescent COVID-19 samples originated in the United States, Italy and Spain.

Authors' data handling: Reference gene primers were amplified, and this amplification served to estimate nucleated cell counts. Measured with immunoSEQ multiplex PCR; TCRdb has only the in-frame clones, and not every one. V, J and clone size reflect that table, while D and trimming were determined from the DNA. The sample gives over 60,000 clones, 75% to 90% of which show up once; about 5% is in the top ten. Per the germline V gene, CDR1 is WSHSY and CDR2 is SAAADI. V shed 4 bases and J 8 bases; nucleotides not matched to a gene: 8. This CDR3 contains 15 residues. The source is a woman aged 45-65 years with active COVID-19. The gene calls are TRBV10-2 and TRBJ2-1, with TRBD2 matching 10 bases. Sequenced sample: peripheral blood. The CDR3, as DNA: TGCGCCAGCAGTGGGTCTAGCGGGAGCATGTATGAGCAGTTCTTC. The encoded protein is CASSGSSGSMYEQFF.